These T cell receptor beta chains were read from a single sample in a study of T-cell memory formation after mild COVID-19. TCRdb used MiXCR to reprocess the 5' RACE reads, holding one entry per CDR3 protein. The data hold roughly 410,000 distinct CDR3 sequences, with approximately 24% observed a single time. The sequenced sample was PBMCs or a T cell subset sorted from them (not recorded which). Receptor source: an adult woman who had mild COVID-19 (a few samples of this study predate the infection). Cell type and time point are not known. Both conserved end residues are part of each CDR3.

TRBJ2-3 | TRBV27 | CASSSRGRGTDTQYF
TRBJ2-3 | TRBV2 | CASSVAGTVADTQYF
TRBJ2-7 | TRBV7-9 | CASSFPRAELSNEQYF
TRBJ1-6 | TRBV7-2 | CASSLQGYNSPLHF
TRBJ1-5 | TRBV20-1 | CSARDDRAQPQHF
TRBJ1-4 | TRBV2 | CASMLGQDGNEKLFF
TRBJ1-2 | TRBV7-2 | CASSLALDYGYTF
TRBJ2-1 | TRBV5-1 | CASSLGLAGDYNEQFF
TRBJ2-5 | TRBV30 | CAWRGGLAVGETQYF
TRBJ2-2 | TRBV5-1 | CASSFSGTNTGELFF
TRBJ2-3 | TRBV20-1 | CSARDHALADTQYF